This TCR beta chain came from a study of identical twins (dated by TCRdb to about 2016). Some background on the complete study: The study deep-sequenced TCR alpha and beta repertoires from monozygotic twins, unrelated adults of various ages and cord blood to test whether fetal clonotypes persist. To rule out contamination, replicate twin experiments were performed at different times with different library preparation protocols.

In its sample, this clonotype was seen many times. Its specific antigen is unknown. Base qualities were left out, and no much larger clone turns up one base away. All donors were healthy Caucasians. Three pairs of female monozygotic twins, all aged roughly 18 to 29 years, were included in the twin cohort. The RNA used for TCR libraries was isolated from peripheral blood mononuclear cells. Study-wide conclusions, independent of this receptor: The excess sharing between twins in beta out-of-frame sequences was weaker because fewer shared sequences reduced the signal-to-noise ratio. Compared with coincidental sharing between unrelated individuals, out-of-frame TCR alpha sequences shared between twins showed an excess of sequences with low generation probability. Abundant cord blood beta clonotypes carried fewer insertions; young adult naive repertoires showed a weaker similar trend, while memory repertoires showed none. Out-of-frame TCR alpha sharing in monozygotic twins was systematically underestimated by recombination models, whereas sharing between unrelated individuals was in agreement with the recombination models. Conclusions relied on cross-sectional statistical analysis, since the same donors could not be followed over many years. Invariant T cells such as MAIT and iNKT could partly confound zero-insertion analyses, though diverse VJ usage argued against this for most clonotypes.

Library creation used 5' RACE. TCRdb shows the sequencer as Illumina HiSeq 2000. A universal primer binding site was added through template switching, and the final cDNA carried a unique molecular identifier so that TCR cDNA molecules could be counted accurately. Specific primers in the conserved constant-segment region were used to synthesize first-strand cDNA for the TCR alpha and beta chains. To control for contamination, every cDNA library carried two barcodes: a SMART-Mk sample barcode plus Illumina barcodes. TruSeq adapter sequences and Illumina sample barcodes were added in two successive PCR steps. The TCR alpha and beta cDNA libraries were sequenced on the Illumina HiSeq platform using custom primers. The source study handled its data this way. MiGEC processed the raw reads to extract unique molecular identifiers, while MiXCR was used to determine the CDR3 positions. Recombination models were inferred per individual with the repgenHMM and IGoR tools using an EM algorithm. The tcR package in R was used for shared clonotype analysis, with sharing normalized by the product of cloneset sizes. To study raw recombination free of thymic and clonal selection effects, out-of-frame nonproductive sequences were analyzed. TCRdb redid the processing of the public reads, applying fastp at Q25 and MiXCR, and retained in-frame beta chains. Rows with one shared CDR3 protein collapse into an entry with the most common genes and DNA. The V and J calls follow TCRdb's processing rather than the paper's. The sample includes some 600,000 distinct CDR3 sequences, with less than 9% observed a single time. Approximately 1.5% of the sample goes to the ten largest clones.

The CDR3 covers 15 residues, taking in both the cysteine and the phenylalanine. The retained sequence is limited to the CDR3, 45 bases, with the frame set at the first base. Based on the germline V gene, the CDR1 and CDR2 sequences are KGHDR and SFDVKD. The V and J ends are trimmed by 7 bases and 0 bases, leaving 14 bases between them. The sample also formed part of further work on yellow fever vaccine responses in identical twins. Looking at the second paper: According to the authors, in identical twins the way T cells responded to vaccination appeared partly convergent and partly personalized. In identical twins, the study followed T cell clones that responded to the vaccine with precision.

The chain is assembled from TRBV24-1 and TRBJ1-1; the D region possibly corresponds to TRBD1 (6 bases align). This sequence originates from a woman aged 18 to 35 in good health. Sequencing input: PBMCs. The DNA sequence is as follows: TGTGCCACCAGGTCTAACAGGGACCTGAACACTGAAGCTTTCTTT. Its protein is CATRSNRDLNTEAFF.